The source of this T cell receptor (beta chain) is a study of early T cells in non-severe SARS-CoV-2 infection. Study-wide points: VDJdb-based annotation leaned toward anti-spike CD8 responses and missed private and CD4 specificities.

Notes on this clonotype: Its antigen is unidentified.

One entry per CDR3 protein results from TCRdb running MiXCR on the 5' RACE reads. The sample includes under 30,000 distinct CDR3 sequences, around 6% of them seen just once. The CDR3 length is 15 residues. The trim removed 1 base at V and 0 bases at J, leaving 3 bases unmatched. The V gene's germline CDR1 is SGHRS and CDR2 YFSETQ. Material: whole blood. The V call is TRBV5-1, the J call TRBJ2-7; 8 bases line up with TRBD2. This TCR derives from an adult who was a healthcare worker with PCR-confirmed SARS-CoV-2 infection or an uninfected control (not recorded which). The CDR3 nucleotides read TGCGCCAGCAGCTTGAGCGGGAGCCCCTCCTACGAGCAGTACTTC. It yields the protein CASSLSGSPSYEQYF.